This T cell receptor (beta chain) is from a study of blood T cells in healthy people across ages. General study results and limits: Estimates of total diversity, which came from one million sequenced T cells, were considered to be underestimates.

The CDR3 loop spans 14 amino acids. Trimming pared 7 bases from V and 2 bases from J, leaving 14 bases between. Germline lookup yields CDR1 SGHRS and CDR2 YFSETQ. Through a sample-barcoded 5' primer and a J-beta primer mix, a second PCR was run for roughly 6 to 11 cycles. TCRdb analysed the 5' RACE reads with MiXCR anew, one entry per CDR3 protein. The repertoire holds 800,000 to 950,000 distinct CDR3 sequences, with approximately 35% as singletons. PBMCs numbering at least 6 million were isolated per sample. The table lists this clonotype with a few counts. Antigen unknown. V and J are TRBV5-1 and TRBJ2-3; D possibly corresponds to TRBD1 (5 bases). The sequenced sample was blood. The sequence came from a man aged 18-30 years in good health. This CDR3 reads CASYRTSYTDTQYF. The CDR3 DNA sequence: TGCGCCAGCTACCGGACAAGTTACACAGATACGCAGTATTTT.